This T cell receptor beta chain was captured in a study of T cell changes during pregnancy in multiple sclerosis. Clones were sequenced by immunoSEQ multiplex PCR, and TCRdb holds only the in-frame ones, with some missing. Among approximately 130,000 clones listed, approximately 94% were seen once. CDR1 and CDR2 (germline): KGHSH, LQKENI. Between the trimmed V and J ends, which lost 5 bases and 0 bases, there was a span of 29 bases. This CDR3 is built from 20 residues. The sample consisted of peripheral blood, taken before pregnancy. The sequence came from a female donor with multiple sclerosis, enrolled in a pregnancy study. The chain joins TRBV18 to TRBJ2-7; D is possibly TRBD2 (6 bases). CDR3 residues: CASSDSPTLTGVTFSYEQYF. The CDR3 DNA reads TGTGCCAGCTCAGACAGTCCCACCCTCACGGGAGTTACCTTCTCCTACGAGCAGTACTTC.